Here is one T cell receptor (beta chain) with its context. The antigen it binds to is not known. Base-call qualities are not available, and no considerably larger clone is one nucleotide away. Lesional scalp punch biopsies and peripheral blood were collected from alopecia areata patients. PBMCs were isolated by density centrifugation and stained for CD3, CD4 and CD8, and CD4+ and CD8+ T cells were sorted on a FACSAria. Untreated alopecia areata patients were recruited as part of a multicenter biomarker study. For roughly 5 biomarker-study patients, blood CD8+ T cells were further sorted into NKG2D-low and NKG2D-high fractions. The library was obtained by the immunoSEQ multiplex PCR assay. RNA was extracted from all samples and reverse transcribed into cDNA, which served as template for TCR sequencing. First-strand cDNA was synthesized using SuperScript III with a 2:1 mix of oligo-dT and random hexamers. A synthetic immune receptor repertoire was used to assess amplification bias, and residual bias was removed computationally. Processing in the source paper ran as follows. After raw reads were preprocessed to remove errors, the CDR3 was defined following IMGT conventions as running from the conserved cysteine to phenylalanine. Clonality was computed by normalizing Shannon entropy by log2 of the number of productive unique TCRs and subtracting the result from 1. Whether each scalp clone was CD4 or CD8 was inferred by checking scalp TCRbeta sequences against the CD4 and CD8 repertoires from sorted blood. The immuneACCESS repertoire file appears here via TCRdb, limited to in-frame rearrangements. These files lack a portion of the clones; in checked studies, under half of the deficit traces to unresolved V genes, and the cause of the others is not known. V and J calls and clone size come straight from that table; D and trimming were deduced from the DNA. Counted in this sample were about 110,000 clones; approximately 61% of them appeared once. The ten largest clonotypes hold roughly 25% of the sample.

This sample is part of a study of CD8+ T cells in alopecia areata (dated by TCRdb to 2016 to 2019). A note on the overall study: In both human patients and the C3H/HeJ mouse model, the study applied high-throughput TCRbeta sequencing to look at T cell clonal expansion in alopecia areata. On the human side, TCRbeta sequencing was run on scalp tissue and on sorted CD4+ and CD8+ peripheral blood T cells from healthy controls and from alopecia areata patients with either patchy or totalis/universalis disease. Scalp clonality was compared among normal scalp (n=4), patchy alopecia areata scalp (n=8), and alopecia totalis/universalis scalp (n=8). RNA came from the PAXgene miRNA kit for fixed scalp, the miRNeasy kit for PBMCs, and the RNeasy kit for mouse skin. TCRbeta CDR3 regions were amplified by immunoSEQ multiplex PCR using 35 Vbeta forward and 13 Jbeta reverse primers.

Results the study describes overall, beyond this receptor: Scalp TCR repertoire analysis is complicated because resident alphabeta T cells in normal human skin are also sequenced, whereas mouse skin is dominated by gammadelta T cells. Shared TCR sequences between patients were less evident than in mice, which may be partly attributable to HLA diversity in the patient population. Compared with normal scalp, lesional scalp had higher clonality and more expanded CD8+ clones, particularly in alopecia totalis/universalis, a pattern that suggests antigenic drive.

The sequenced material came from NKG2D-low CD8+ T cells sorted from blood. Read against the paper, the sample's cell subset or site label means: sorted CD8+ NKG2D-low blood T cells. The clonotype was recovered from a human donor with alopecia areata.

The sequence in DNA is TGCAGCGTTGACGGAGGGGGAGACAGGGGGCGCCCAGATACGCAGTATTTT. Its protein product is CSVDGGGDRGRPDTQYF. The V gene is TRBV29-1 and the J gene is TRBJ2-3, with 10 central nucleotides matching TRBD1. The cysteine opens and the phenylalanine closes a CDR3 of 17 amino acids. CDR3 DNA only is kept here, 51 bases in frame from base 1. CDR1 and CDR2 are drawn from the germline V gene: SQVTM, ANQGSEA. Here V drops 3 bases and J drops 4 bases, and the junction holds 13 bases not matched to any gene.